This T cell receptor (beta chain) is drawn from a study of neoadjuvant anti-PD-1 for oral cavity cancer. Germline CDR1 MNHEY, CDR2 SVGAGI. Trimming took 6 bases from V and 3 from J, leaving 9 bases between them. This CDR3 comprises 14 residues. Sequencing was performed with immunoSEQ multiplex PCR; in TCRdb, only in-frame clones are kept and a portion is missing. The sample has 55,000 to 75,000 clones, more than 65% seen once. The chain joins TRBV6-5 to TRBJ1-6; perhaps TRBD1 as D (5 bases). Specimen: PBMCs, collected before nivolumab (anti-PD-1) treatment. The sequence was obtained from a person between 35 and 79 years old with oral cavity squamous cell carcinoma. The CDR3 sequence is CASRYDSYNSPLHF. The CDR3 DNA is TGTGCCAGCAGGTACGACAGCTATAATTCACCCCTCCACTTT.